The rows below give T cell receptor beta chains drawn from one sample of a study of cytomegalovirus exposure and HLA in healthy donors. Sequenced by immunoSEQ multiplex PCR; TCRdb stores in-frame clones only, minus some. The sample carries about 160,000 clones, 70% to 80% recorded once. The sequenced sample consisted of PBMCs. These receptors were obtained from a man aged 30 to 39 in good health and CMV-seropositive. The CDR3 runs from the conserved cysteine through the conserved F or W. The D gene is left open where the match is weak. A row's size may be missing; if present it is once, few, many or a size class.

D,V,length,size,J,CDR3,DNA
NA,TRBV28,12,few,TRBJ2-7,CASSLPGYEQYF,TGTGCCAGCAGTTTACCAGGGTACGAGCAGTACTTC
TRBD2,TRBV18,15,NA,TRBJ2-1,CASSPAASGGGEQFF,TGTGCCAGCTCACCAGCGGCTAGCGGGGGGGGTGAGCAGTTCTTC
TRBD1,TRBV7-8,14,NA,TRBJ1-1,CASRTGGENTEAFF,TGTGCCAGCAGAACAGGGGGCGAGAACACTGAAGCTTTCTTT
TRBD1,TRBV19,15,NA,TRBJ2-7,CASSMGQGRTYEQYF,TGTGCCAGTAGTATGGGACAGGGGCGAACCTACGAGCAGTACTTC
TRBD1,TRBV5-1,13,NA,TRBJ2-7,CASRLGGINEQYF,TGCGCCAGCAGGTTAGGGGGCATCAACGAGCAGTACTTC
TRBD1,TRBV30,16,NA,TRBJ2-3,CAWSLYRGQGADTQYF,TGTGCCTGGAGCTTATACCGGGGACAGGGTGCAGATACGCAGTATTTT
NA,TRBV4-1,15,NA,TRBJ1-5,CASSQEGGGGQPQHF,TGCGCCAGCAGCCAAGAGGGAGGGGGAGGACAGCCCCAGCATTTT
NA,TRBV4-3,13,NA,TRBJ2-3,CASSQLPQTTQYF,TGCGCCAGCAGCCAACTACCACAGACTACGCAGTATTTT
NA,TRBV29-1,13,NA,TRBJ2-3,CSVVPEGSDTQYF,TGCAGCGTTGTCCCAGAGGGATCAGATACGCAGTATTTT
NA,TRBV4-1,15,NA,TRBJ1-2,CASSRDPTEVYGYTF,TGCGCCAGCAGCCGAGACCCGACAGAAGTCTATGGCTACACCTTC
TRBD1,TRBV25-1,14,NA,TRBJ1-5,CASSTGGSNQPQHF,TGTGCCAGCAGTACAGGGGGTAGCAATCAGCCCCAGCATTTT
TRBD2,TRBV5-1,16,NA,TRBJ2-3,CASSLEGSGGTDTQYF,TGCGCCAGCAGCTTGGAGGGTAGCGGGGGCACAGATACGCAGTATTTT
NA,TRBV5-1,15,NA,TRBJ2-5,CASMVPGGRGETQYF,TGCGCCAGCATGGTTCCGGGGGGCCGCGGGGAGACCCAGTACTTC
NA,TRBV27,15,NA,TRBJ2-3,CASSPQTGNTDTQYF,TGTGCCAGCAGTCCCCAGACTGGTAACACAGATACGCAGTATTTT
NA,TRBV28,14,once,TRBJ2-5,CASIRDQGSETQYF,TGTGCCAGCATAAGGGATCAGGGGTCAGAGACCCAGTACTTC
TRBD1,TRBV16,14,few,TRBJ1-6,CASSPGQGGSPLHF,TGTGCCAGCAGCCCAGGACAGGGCGGTTCACCCCTCCACTTT
NA,TRBV6-4,13,few,TRBJ1-1,CASSSQGGTEAFF,TGTGCCAGCAGTTCTCAGGGAGGTACTGAAGCTTTCTTT
NA,TRBV30,16,few,TRBJ2-7,CAWSVRVDAFSYEQYF,TGTGCCTGGAGTGTACGGGTCGACGCGTTCTCCTACGAGCAGTACTTC
NA,TRBV7-9,13,NA,TRBJ1-1,CASSPSAISEAFF,TGTGCCAGCAGCCCCAGCGCAATTAGTGAAGCTTTCTTT
TRBD2,TRBV2,15,NA,TRBJ2-3,CASSQLAGGLDTQYF,TGTGCCAGCAGTCAACTAGCGGGGGGCCTAGATACGCAGTATTTT
NA,TRBV2,16,NA,TRBJ2-7,CASSPEEELATLEQYF,TGTGCCAGCAGTCCGGAGGAGGAACTAGCAACCCTCGAGCAGTACTTC
NA,TRBV9,14,NA,TRBJ2-1,CASSVAGGRDEQFF,TGTGCCAGCAGCGTAGCGGGGGGCAGGGATGAGCAGTTCTTC
TRBD1,TRBV27,14,NA,TRBJ1-1,CASSWGQANTEAFF,TGTGCCAGCAGTTGGGGACAGGCGAACACTGAAGCTTTCTTT
NA,TRBV7-2,15,once,TRBJ1-6,CASSLNRASNSPLHF,TGTGCCAGCAGCTTAAACAGGGCTTCTAATTCACCCCTCCACTTT
NA,TRBV19,12,NA,TRBJ2-7,CASTDGSNEQYF,TGTGCCAGTACCGACGGGAGCAACGAGCAGTACTTC
TRBD1,TRBV6-6,15,once,TRBJ2-7,CASSYRGQGAVLEYF,TGTGCCAGCAGTTACCGGGGTCAGGGGGCAGTGTTAGAGTACTTC
NA,TRBV6-5,12,NA,TRBJ2-5,CASMGASETQYF,TGTGCCAGCATGGGGGCTTCGGAGACCCAGTACTTC
NA,TRBV6-5,14,NA,TRBJ2-7,CASRAETAAYEQYF,TGTGCCAGCAGGGCAGAGACGGCGGCCTACGAGCAGTACTTC
NA,TRBV6-5,14,NA,TRBJ2-5,CASSKTTGQETQYF,TGTGCCAGCAGTAAAACGACAGGCCAAGAGACCCAGTACTTC
TRBD1,TRBV13,13,NA,TRBJ1-2,CASSFSQGAGYTF,TGTGCCAGCAGCTTCAGTCAGGGGGCTGGCTACACCTTC
NA,TRBV23-1,14,NA,TRBJ1-5,CARLQPNSNQPQHF,TGCGCCAGGTTACAGCCGAATAGCAATCAGCCCCAGCATTTT
NA,TRBV6-5,15,NA,TRBJ1-1,CASSYGDISNTEAFF,TGTGCCAGCAGTTACGGGGACATATCGAACACTGAAGCTTTCTTT
NA,TRBV2,14,NA,TRBJ2-6,CASTGSSGANVLTF,TGTGCCAGCACGGGTAGCTCTGGGGCCAACGTCCTGACTTTC
NA,TRBV6-1,14,few,TRBJ2-4,CASGAGLTKNIQYF,TGTGCCAGCGGGGCAGGGTTAACCAAAAACATTCAGTACTTC
TRBD1,TRBV7-9,12,NA,TRBJ2-7,CASSRTGSEQYF,TGTGCCAGCAGCCGGACAGGGTCCGAGCAGTACTTC
TRBD1,TRBV28,13,few,TRBJ1-2,CASEDRGRYGYTF,TGTGCCAGTGAAGACAGGGGTCGTTATGGCTACACCTTC
NA,TRBV13,15,few,TRBJ2-1,CASSFPGHVNNEQFF,TGTGCCAGCAGCTTTCCAGGACACGTTAACAATGAGCAGTTCTTC
TRBD1,TRBV7-2,15,NA,TRBJ1-4,CASSLGQGASAKLFF,TGTGCCAGCAGCTTAGGACAGGGGGCGTCGGCAAAACTGTTTTTT
NA,TRBV10-1,12,once,TRBJ2-5,CASSYDQETQYF,TGCGCCAGCAGTTATGACCAAGAGACCCAGTACTTC
TRBD1,TRBV28,13,NA,TRBJ2-4,CASSPYRGNIQYF,TGTGCCAGCAGTCCATACAGGGGAAACATTCAGTACTTC
NA,TRBV2,14,NA,TRBJ1-2,CASSEGTAPYGYAF,TGTGCCAGCAGTGAAGGGACAGCACCCTATGGCTACGCCTTC
NA,TRBV2,16,NA,TRBJ1-1,CASSPRAVGGNTEAFF,TGTGCCAGCAGTCCCCGGGCCGTGGGGGGTAACACTGAAGCTTTCTTT
NA,TRBV5-4,16,NA,TRBJ1-1,CASTWGGQQMNTEAFF,TGTGCCAGCACCTGGGGGGGTCAGCAAATGAACACTGAAGCTTTCTTT
NA,TRBV7-8,14,NA,TRBJ1-3,CASSRVMTGNTIYF,TGTGCCAGCAGCCGGGTTATGACTGGAAACACCATATATTTT
TRBD1,TRBV28,18,NA,TRBJ2-6,CASSLGTGGDSGANVLTF,TGTGCCAGCAGTTTGGGGACAGGGGGGGACTCTGGGGCCAACGTCCTGACTTTC
NA,TRBV27,15,NA,TRBJ1-1,CASSLMPVLNTEAFF,TGTGCCAGCAGTTTAATGCCGGTTTTGAACACTGAAGCTTTCTTT
NA,TRBV6-5,11,NA,TRBJ1-1,CASGRGNEAFF,TGTGCCAGCGGACGGGGGAATGAAGCTTTCTTT
NA,TRBV4-1,15,once,TRBJ2-7,CASSQWVTGGGEQYF,TGCGCCAGCAGCCAATGGGTCACAGGGGGGGGCGAGCAGTACTTC
TRBD1,TRBV7-6,13,once,TRBJ2-7,CASSVGQGYEQYF,TGTGCCAGCAGCGTGGGACAGGGCTACGAGCAGTACTTC
NA,TRBV9,13,NA,TRBJ1-2,CASSVGQVDGYTF,TGTGCCAGCAGCGTAGGGCAGGTCGATGGCTACACATTC